Shown below are 27 T cell receptor beta chains from a single sample sequenced in a study of radiotherapy plus CTLA-4 blockade in lung cancer. Generated by immunoSEQ multiplex PCR, the TCRdb table keeps only in-frame clones and is missing some. Counted here are roughly 75,000 clones, about four fifths occurring once; the ten biggest clones make up approximately 0.79%. Material: peripheral blood, obtained from a patient treated with radiotherapy plus ipilimumab. These receptor sequences come from a human donor with non-small cell lung cancer who had stable disease on radiotherapy plus ipilimumab.

This chain uses TRBV6-1 with TRBJ2-1, with 12 bases fitting TRBD2. The CDR3 contains 16 residues. CDR1 is MNHNS and CDR2 is SASEGT in the germline V gene. J gave up 7 bases and V 4 bases, and 8 bases lay outside the gene matches. This CDR3 reads CASSALAGGGRNEQFF. The DNA for the CDR3 is TGTGCCAGCAGTGCTCTAGCGGGAGGGGGGAGGAATGAGCAGTTCTTC.

The gene calls are TRBV5-4 and TRBJ2-7; 7 bases line up with TRBD1. The germline CDR1 and CDR2 sequences are SGHNT and YYREEE (reference sequence). The CDR3 has 14 residues. After removal of 4 bases from V and 5 bases from J, the junction contained 9 bases not matched to a gene. The CDR3 region has the DNA TGTGCCAGCAGCCGGGAACAGGGGAGCAACGAGCAGTACTTC. It yields the protein CASSREQGSNEQYF.

V and J are TRBV19 and TRBJ2-3; D unresolved. This CDR3 is 14 amino acids long. The germline V gene has CDR1 LNHDA and CDR2 SQIVND (reference sequence). V dropped 6 bases and J dropped 4 bases, with 14 bases sitting between them. The CDR3 here is CASSPVMVADTQYF. The DNA of the CDR3 is TGTGCCAGTAGCCCCGTCATGGTCGCAGATACGCAGTATTTT.

This sequence joins TRBV10-3 and TRBJ2-7; D is unresolved. The CDR3 loop spans 14 amino acids. V lost 3 bases and J lost 6, with 15 bases in between. Per germline, CDR1 ENHRY and CDR2 SYGVKD. CDR3 DNA sequence: TGTGCCATCAGTGATCCCCTCAATCGTCTCGAGCAGTACTTC. It translates to CAISDPLNRLEQYF.

The genes are TRBV6-5 and TRBJ2-1, with TRBD2 matching over 10 bases. Germline trimming cut 6 bases from V and 6 bases from J; bases unmatched to any gene: 2. The CDR3 has 13 amino acids. Germline CDR1 MNHEY, CDR2 SVGAGI. CDR3 loop: CASRLAGANEQFF. The CDR3 DNA sequence: TGTGCCAGCAGGCTAGCGGGGGCCAATGAGCAGTTCTTC.

The V gene is TRBV2, the J gene TRBJ2-1; 13 bases match TRBD2. J was trimmed by 8 bases and V by 4 bases; bases with no gene match: 17. The CDR3 has 19 residues. From germline, CDR1 is SNHLY and CDR2 FYNNEI. The CDR3 DNA reads as TGTGCCAGCAGTGTAGTAGGGACTAGCGGGGAAGAGGGGTCAGATGAGCAGTTCTTC. This codes for CASSVVGTSGEEGSDEQFF.

This chain joins TRBV28 and TRBJ2-6; TRBD2 agrees at 9 bases. CDR1 is MDHEN and CDR2 is SYDVKM in the germline V gene. The ends lost 7 bases at V and 0 bases at J; junction bases unmatched: 16. There are 20 residues in the CDR3. The CDR3 protein is CASNPLGLAGSLSGANVLTF. The CDR3 DNA reads as TGTGCCAGCAACCCCCTAGGGCTAGCGGGATCCCTCTCTGGGGCCAACGTCCTGACTTTC.

This rearrangement joins TRBV7-9 to TRBJ2-5; 7 bases match TRBD2. The junction had 5 bases not matched to a gene; V was cut back by 5 bases and J by 2 bases. CDR3 length: 14 residues. The V gene's germline CDR1 is SEHNR and CDR2 FQNEAQ (reference sequence). The CDR3 region has the DNA TGTGCCAGCAGCGCACCGGGAGGTCAAGAGACCCAGTACTTC. Amino acids: CASSAPGGQETQYF. The entire variable domain, with the rest obtained from reference TRBV7-9 and TRBJ2-5, is as follows: DTGVSQNPRHKITKRGQNVTFRCDPISEHNRLYWYRQTLGQGPEFLTYFQNEAQLEKSRLLSDRFSAERPKGSFSTLEIQRTEQGDSAMYLCASSAPGGQETQYFGPGTRLLVL.

The V call is TRBV6-5, the J call TRBJ2-4, with 7 bases fitting TRBD2. In germline, CDR1 is MNHEY, CDR2 SVGAGI. With V trimmed by 6 bases and J by 8 bases, 10 bases remained unmatched. This CDR3 comprises 14 residues. The CDR3: CASSLPWGGDIQYF. The CDR3 DNA reads as TGTGCCAGCAGCCTCCCCTGGGGAGGGGACATTCAGTACTTC.

The genes are TRBV19 and TRBJ1-1; D unresolved. Germline assignment: CDR1 LNHDA and CDR2 SQIVND (reference sequence). Trimming removed 5 bases from V and 2 bases from J, with 15 bases in between. The CDR3 loop spans 15 amino acids. CDR3 in DNA: TGTGCCAGTAGTCCTACCTCGACGGGAAACACTGAAGCTTTCTTT. Protein: CASSPTSTGNTEAFF.

This rearrangement joins TRBV28 to TRBJ2-3, with D perhaps assigned TRBD1 or TRBD2 (6 bases each). Trimming pared 3 bases from V and 1 base from J, leaving 11 bases between. The germline V gene has CDR1 MDHEN and CDR2 SYDVKM. The CDR3 spans 15 residues. The CDR3 protein is CASSFGGIGTDTQYF. The CDR3 DNA is TGTGCCAGCAGTTTCGGGGGCATTGGCACAGATACGCAGTATTTT.

The chain is built from TRBV10-2 and TRBJ1-5; perhaps TRBD1 as D (5 bases). Trimming shortened V by 5 bases and J by 4 bases, and 15 bases separated the two germline ends. This CDR3 has 15 residues. The V gene's germline CDR1 is WSHSY and CDR2 SAAADI. The CDR3 DNA reads TGCGCCAGCAGTCGGGACGGATCGTATAATCAGCCCCAGCATTTT. Translation gives CASSRDGSYNQPQHF.

This clone was seen just once. This sequence joins TRBV19 and TRBJ1-5; 7 positions match TRBD1. Germline V gene lookup returns CDR1 LNHDA and CDR2 SQIVND (reference sequence). Trimming removed 4 bases from V and 4 bases from J; junction bases left unmatched: 7. The CDR3 contains 15 residues. The CDR3 DNA reads as TGTGCCAGTAGTACTACAGGACAGGATAATCAGCCCCAGCATTTT. Translating gives CASSTTGQDNQPQHF.

This chain joins TRBV7-9 and TRBJ1-4; 7 bases match TRBD1. Germline lookup yields CDR1 SEHNR and CDR2 FQNEAQ (reference sequence). CDR3 size: 14 residues. V trimming: 7 bases; J trimming: 4 bases; junction bases outside the gene matches: 6. In DNA, the CDR3 is TGTGCCAGCACCCGGGGACAGCTTAATGAAAAACTGTTTTTT. It translates to CASTRGQLNEKLFF.

CDR3 in amino acids: CASSGMWEGPYNEQFF. CDR3 bases: TGTGCCAGCAGCGGGATGTGGGAGGGCCCCTACAATGAGCAGTTCTTC. This rearrangement joins TRBV9 to TRBJ2-1; 7 nucleotides align to TRBD2. The CDR3 totals 16 residues. The germline V gene has CDR1 SGDLS and CDR2 YYNGEE. J gave up 2 bases and V 3 bases, and 8 bases lay outside the gene matches.

V usage is TRBV30 and J usage is TRBJ2-5; D could derive from TRBD1 or TRBD2 (5 bases each). The CDR3 spans 11 residues. Trimming cost V 1 base and J 5 bases, with 5 bases left between them. In germline, CDR1 is GTSNPN, CDR2 SVGIG (reference sequence). CDR3: CAWSGGETQYF. CDR3 bases: TGTGCCTGGAGTGGGGGGGAGACCCAGTACTTC.

With regard to this clone: Within the sample, other DNA sequences also encode this same CDR3. V is TRBV28 and J is TRBJ2-7; D gene uncertain. Looked up from germline, CDR1 is MDHEN and CDR2 is SYDVKM. V was clipped by 6 bases and J by 2 bases, with 11 bases between them. CDR3 length: 13 amino acids. DNA of the CDR3: TGTGCCAGCAGGACCGGGTCCACCTACGAGCAGTACTTC. Its translation: CASRTGSTYEQYF.

This chain connects TRBV27 to TRBJ1-5; D ambiguous. This CDR3 is 16 amino acids long. The V end was cut by 0 bases, the J end by 2 bases, with 11 bases between. CDR1 MNHEY and CDR2 SMNVEV come from the germline V gene (reference sequence). The CDR3, as DNA: TGTGCCAGCAGTTTATCCCATTTGGGTGGCAATCAGCCCCAGCATTTT. As protein: CASSLSHLGGNQPQHF.

J is TRBJ2-1 and V is TRBV7-9, with 11 bases that match TRBD1. The J segment lost 4 bases and the V segment lost 5 bases, leaving 13 bases of the junction unmatched. This CDR3 has 18 amino acids. Germline loops: CDR1 SEHNR, CDR2 FQNEAQ (reference sequence). The chain's CDR3 is CASSPWPPGTGGYNEQFF. In DNA, the CDR3 is TGTGCCAGCAGCCCCTGGCCTCCCGGGACAGGGGGATACAATGAGCAGTTCTTC.

The V gene is TRBV5-6, the J gene TRBJ1-2, with 7 bases identical to TRBD1. The CDR3 covers 15 residues. Losses at the gene ends were 4 bases for V and 4 bases for J; bases not matched to a gene: 10. CDR1 is SGHDT and CDR2 is YYEEEE in the germline V gene. The CDR3 DNA sequence: TGTGCCAGCAGCCCCTCAGACAGGGCCGGCTATGGCTACACCTTC. Its translation: CASSPSDRAGYGYTF.

V and J are TRBV6-5 and TRBJ1-1; the D is unclear. Germline assignment: CDR1 MNHEY and CDR2 SVGAGI. V was pared by 2 bases and J by 4 bases, with 8 bases between. The CDR3 covers 13 residues. The CDR3 DNA is TGTGCCAGCAGTTACCGGGGTAGCACTGAAGCTTTCTTT. The encoded protein is CASSYRGSTEAFF.

The V call is TRBV6-1, the J call TRBJ1-4; 8 bases line up with TRBD1. V lost 4 bases to trimming and J lost 7 bases; unmatched junction nucleotides: 5. Germline V gene data show CDR1 as MNHNS and CDR2 as SASEGT. The CDR3 spans 14 residues. The CDR3: CASSGTGGSEKLFF. In nucleotides, the CDR3 is TGTGCCAGCAGTGGCACAGGGGGGAGTGAAAAACTGTTTTTT.

About this clone itself: A junction end diverges from the germline sequence, so it may reflect a read error. V and J are TRBV28 and TRBJ2-4; possibly TRBD1 for D (6 bases). The CDR3 is 10 amino acids. Germline CDR1 MDHEN, CDR2 SYDVKM. The CDR3 region has the DNA TGTGCCAGCAGCCCCGGGAAGGGGGACTTC. Its protein is CASSPGKGDF. Complete variable domain (other parts from reference TRBV28 and TRBJ2-4): DVKVTQSSRYLVKRTGEKVFLECVQDMDHENMFWYRQDPGLGLRLIYFSYDVKMKEKGDIPEGYSVSREKKERFSLILESASTNQTSMYLCASSPGKGDFGAGTRLSVL.

V and J are TRBV30 and TRBJ1-1; D gene unclear. The V gene lost 1 base and the J gene lost 3 bases, with 3 bases spanning the gap. Germline CDR1 and CDR2: GTSNPN and SVGIG (reference sequence). This CDR3 has 11 residues. As DNA, the CDR3 is TGTGCCTGGAGTGGGGACACTGAAGCTTTCTTT. It is translated as CAWSGDTEAFF.

This clone was seen just once. The CDR3 DNA follows: TGTGCCAGCTCACCCGGGACACCGAACACTGAAGCTTTCTTT. Its protein product is CASSPGTPNTEAFF. The rearrangement joins TRBV18 to TRBJ1-1, with D tentatively TRBD1 (6 bases). CDR1 is KGHSH and CDR2 is LQKENI in the germline V gene. Trimming left V 3 bases short and J 1 base short, with 9 bases between. The CDR3 covers 14 residues.

This chain uses TRBV7-3 with TRBJ1-5, with D possibly matching TRBD1 (5 bases). Per the germline V gene, CDR1 is SGHTA and CDR2 is FQGTGA. The CDR3 has 15 amino acids. V lost 2 bases and J 4 bases, leaving 12 bases between the germline ends. The CDR3 sequence: CASSLDGGGNQPQHF. CDR3 coding DNA: TGTGCCAGCAGCTTAGACGGCGGGGGGAATCAGCCCCAGCATTTT.

Here the CDR3 reads CSVELPGAGYTF. The CDR3 DNA is TGCAGCGTTGAACTCCCGGGGGCGGGCTACACCTTC. The chain carries TRBV29-1 and TRBJ1-2; a weak D match, TRBD1 (6 bases). Germline CDR1 SQVTM, CDR2 ANQGSEA. The CDR3 consists of 12 residues. Trimming stripped 2 bases from V and 8 bases from J, with 12 bases between.